Below, 10 T cell receptor beta chains from the same sample are listed, as sequenced in a study of blood T cell repertoires in COVID-19. Repertoires were generated with immunoSEQ multiplex PCR, while TCRdb's copy carries only in-frame clones and drops some. The sample shows around 340,000 clones, more than 70% of them seen only once. Sequenced: PBMCs or T cells enriched from blood (not recorded which). Every receptor here comes from a woman aged 25 to 39 who had been exposed to COVID-19.

The chain links TRBV9 to TRBJ2-5; 8 bases line up with TRBD1. The CDR3 is 14 residues long. V lost 2 bases, J lost 3 bases, and 3 bases stayed unmatched. CDR1 and CDR2 from the germline V gene are SGDLS and YYNGEE. CDR3 DNA: TGTGCCAGCAGCGTCTCGACAGGGGAAGAGACCCAGTACTTC. Amino acids: CASSVSTGEETQYF.

This chain connects TRBV25-1 to TRBJ1-6; 9 bases agree with TRBD1. V gave up 3 bases and J gave up 8 bases; unmatched junction bases: 5. The CDR3 spans 15 residues. CDR1 MGHDK and CDR2 SYGVNS come from the germline V gene. This chain's CDR3 is CASSEGGQGYSPLHF. CDR3 nucleotide sequence: TGTGCCAGCAGTGAGGGGGGACAGGGTTATTCACCCCTCCACTTT.

Of note for this clone: Additional DNA sequences in this sample encode the identical CDR3. The gene calls are TRBV5-1 and TRBJ1-1; D not resolved. V lost 0 bases and J 0 bases, leaving 6 bases between the germline ends. Germline V gives CDR1 SGHRS, CDR2 YFSETQ. The CDR3 contains 14 residues. This chain's CDR3 is CASSLGGLNTEAFF. As DNA, the CDR3 is TGCGCCAGCAGCTTGGGAGGATTGAACACTGAAGCTTTCTTT.

This sequence joins TRBV18 and TRBJ1-1; a weak D match, TRBD1 (5 bases). The V gene's germline CDR1 is KGHSH and CDR2 LQKENI. There are 15 residues in the CDR3. Trimming took 3 bases from V and 3 from J, leaving 14 bases between them. The CDR3 sequence is CASSPGPTGDTEAFF. The CDR3 DNA reads TGTGCCAGCTCACCTGGGCCGACGGGGGACACTGAAGCTTTCTTT.

The chain links TRBV28 to TRBJ2-2, with 9 bases matching TRBD1. The CDR3 has 15 amino acids. V dropped 6 bases and J dropped 6; count of bases not matched to a gene: 8. Germline CDR1 MDHEN, CDR2 SYDVKM. This CDR3 reads CASRPGGTGSGELFF. The CDR3 DNA reads as TGTGCCAGCAGACCCGGGGGGACAGGGTCCGGGGAGCTGTTTTTT. The full variable domain, its missing parts supplied by reference TRBV28 and TRBJ2-2, is DVKVTQSSRYLVKRTGEKVFLECVQDMDHENMFWYRQDPGLGLRLIYFSYDVKMKEKGDIPEGYSVSREKKERFSLILESASTNQTSMYLCASRPGGTGSGELFFGEGSRLTVL.

This chain joins TRBV28 and TRBJ2-1; possibly TRBD2 for D (5 bases). V gave up 3 bases and J gave up 6 bases, with 12 bases separating them. CDR3 length: 14 residues. The V gene's germline CDR1 is MDHEN and CDR2 SYDVKM. Here the CDR3 reads CASSFADWANEQFF. CDR3 sequence (DNA): TGTGCCAGCAGTTTTGCGGACTGGGCCAATGAGCAGTTCTTC.

V is TRBV11-2 and J is TRBJ1-5, with D perhaps matching TRBD1 (5 bases). Per germline, CDR1 SGHAT and CDR2 FQNNGV. V lost 5 bases and J 5 bases, leaving 7 bases between the germline ends. The CDR3 is 12 residues long. The CDR3 reads CASSKQDQPQHF. CDR3 in DNA: TGTGCCAGCAGCAAACAGGATCAGCCCCAGCATTTT.

This chain connects TRBV18 to TRBJ2-1; TRBD2 matches 11 bases. The CDR3 contains 16 residues. The trim removed 3 bases at V and 8 bases at J, leaving 9 bases unmatched. Germline-derived CDR1 and CDR2 are KGHSH and LQKENI. The CDR3 DNA follows: TGTGCCAGCTCACCTAAATTAGCGGGAGGGTCCCATGAGCAGTTCTTC. Amino acids: CASSPKLAGGSHEQFF.

The chain uses TRBV9 and TRBJ2-1; 7 nucleotides match TRBD2. CDR1 and CDR2 (germline): SGDLS, YYNGEE. With 4 bases clipped from V and 5 bases from J, the junction kept 6 bases outside the gene matches. The CDR3 runs to 14 residues. The CDR3: CASSPSGGNNEQFF. Written as DNA, the CDR3 is TGTGCCAGCAGCCCTAGCGGTGGGAACAATGAGCAGTTCTTC. Drawing the rest from reference TRBV9 and TRBJ2-1, the complete variable domain is DSGVTQTPKHLITATGQRVTLRCSPRSGDLSVYWYQQSLDQGLQFLIQYYNGEERAKGNILERFSAQQFPDLHSELNLSSLELGDSALYFCASSPSGGNNEQFFGPGTRLTVL.

The chain has TRBV5-1 and TRBJ2-6; the match to TRBD1 covers 7 bases. The CDR3 sequence is 17 residues long. The J segment lost 2 bases and the V segment lost 4 bases, leaving 9 bases of the junction unmatched. The germline CDR1 and CDR2 sequences are SGHRS and YFSETQ. The CDR3 is CASSPNTGAAGANVLTF. CDR3 nucleotides: TGCGCCAGCAGCCCGAACACAGGGGCCGCTGGGGCCAACGTCCTGACTTTC.